This entry concerns a single T cell receptor beta chain. The antigen it recognizes is unknown. Within one base of it there is no much larger clone, and no base qualities were kept. TCRbeta CDR3 regions were amplified from genomic DNA using the immunoSEQ Assay, a bias-controlled multiplex PCR. As for the original processing: Within the assay, amplification of reference gene primers was used to estimate how many nucleated cells each sample contained. To quantify the absolute abundance of each unique TCRbeta CDR3 rearrangement, sequence reads were collapsed and filtered. For each sample, productive Simpson clonality was calculated as the square root of Simpson's diversity index over productive rearrangements. TCRdb mirrors the immuneACCESS table, restricted to in-frame sequences. Some clones are absent from its copies; in checked studies, under half trace to an unresolved V gene, and the reason for the others is unknown. V and J calls and clone size are copied from that table; D and trimming were computed from the DNA. The sample table shows fewer than 100,000 clones, and just over 85% are seen once. 45% of the sample belongs to the ten largest clones.

This sample was taken from a study of blood T cell repertoires in COVID-19 (dated by TCRdb to 2020 to 2021). About the investigation overall: Collaborator samples came from the United States, Italy and Spain and covered acute and convalescent phases of COVID-19. The prospective study material was composed of cDNA or gDNA derived from T cells, B-cell-depleted T cells, or PBMCs. Deeply sampled blood TCRbeta repertoires from subjects exposed to, actively infected with, or recovered from COVID-19 were included in the dataset. A freely available public database, intended as a resource for researchers studying the immune response to SARS-CoV-2, is where the repertoires were released. Samples were obtained from the ongoing ImmuneRACE study (first 160 participants) and from 1,000 to 1,500 subjects provided by 6 global collaborators. Sample metadata almost always included a de-identified subject ID, COVID-19 status, age in years and sex. Where available, HLA class I and class II types were taken from metadata supplied by the sample provider and were not determined by assay-based typing. What the study reported, not specific to this receptor: The amount of clinical and demographic metadata varied by source and participant and was provided uncurated.

The germline V gene supplies CDR1 KGHSH and CDR2 LQKENI. Trimming costs V 4 bases and J 2 bases, and their ends lie 18 bases apart. The CDR3 sequence holds 17 residues, the cysteine and phenylalanine included. Solely the CDR3 DNA is kept, with 51 bases framed from the first base. Each collaborating institution followed its own protocols to collect whole blood in K2EDTA tubes. For TCRbeta analysis, collaborators shipped samples as frozen whole blood, isolated PBMCs, or DNA extracted from either of those sample types. The sequencing sample was made of peripheral blood. The receptor was derived from a human donor in a cohort sampled during active COVID-19. This chain is built from TRBV18 and TRBJ1-5; the D gene assignment is ambiguous. The DNA is TGTGCCAGCTCACTAGACGACACCCGGGGTGGCAATCAGCCCCAGCATTTT. It is translated as CASSLDDTRGGNQPQHF.